The present entry profiles one T cell receptor beta chain with its context. Its antigen is as yet unknown. The CDR3 totals 14 residues. V lost 4 bases and J 6 bases, leaving 13 bases between the germline ends. CDR1 is SGHTA, CDR2 FQGTGA, per germline. These data belong to a study of T cell responses to AZD1222 COVID-19 vaccine. General study findings and limits: Spike was spanned by vaccine-associated CD4 TCRs, which were dominant at 160-218 and 743-854.

Only in-frame clones appear in the TCRdb table, and some are missing; sequencing was by immunoSEQ multiplex PCR. The sample carries roughly 150,000 clones, approximately 90% recorded once. The clonotype was recovered from an adult who received the AZD1222 COVID-19 vaccine. The chain couples TRBV7-3 to TRBJ1-5, with a tentative D call TRBD1 (5 bases). The specimen comprised peripheral blood, sampled 28 days after the second AZD1222 dose. The CDR3 sequence is CASSSPGVGQPQHF. In DNA form, the CDR3 reads TGTGCCAGCAGCTCCCCGGGGGTAGGTCAGCCCCAGCATTTT.